The clone carrying this T cell receptor (beta chain) was seen more than once but under ten times. Its antigen is still unknown. Sequenced by immunoSEQ multiplex PCR; TCRdb stores in-frame clones only, minus some. The top ten clones hold around 3.2% of a sample with about 51,000 clones, approximately 80% of them seen once. This record comes from a study of PD-1 blockade in mismatch repair-deficient tumors. Study-level information: Patients had 12 to 13 mismatch repair-deficient cancer types and were previously treated and progressing.

Study-wide results and caveats: Tumor-resident clones, often undetectable pretreatment in blood, expanded then contracted after pembrolizumab.

Mismatch repair deficiency was confirmed in all patients, by PCR or immunohistochemistry. The TCR-sequenced patients were a few responders to pembrolizumab. Germline CDR1 and CDR2: SEHNR and FQNEAQ (reference sequence). The CDR3 runs 18 residues. The germline V and J ends were trimmed by 5 bases and 0 bases, with 20 bases remaining between them. This receptor was identified in an adult with mismatch repair-deficient cancer. V is TRBV7-9 and J is TRBJ1-5, with D uncertain. Here the sequenced sample was peripheral blood, taken 4 weeks after starting pembrolizumab. The CDR3 coding sequence is TGTGCCAGCAGCCCGCAAACCCGCCAGCTCTATAGCAATCAGCCCCAGCATTTT. The encoded protein is CASSPQTRQLYSNQPQHF. The full variable domain, rest sourced from reference TRBV7-9 and TRBJ1-5, is DTGVSQNPRHKITKRGQNVTFRCDPISEHNRLYWYRQTLGQGPEFLTYFQNEAQLEKSRLLSDRFSAERPKGSFSTLEIQRTEQGDSAMYLCASSPQTRQLYSNQPQHFGDGTRLSIL.